One sample yielded the 9 T cell receptor beta chains listed below, sequenced in a study of blood T cell repertoires in COVID-19. Assay: immunoSEQ multiplex PCR; the TCRdb copy retains only in-frame clones and omits some. The sample lists 200,000 or so clones; more than 85% were seen once. The sequencing input was peripheral blood. The receptors here all came from a man between 65 and 85 years old with active or convalescent COVID-19.

The rearrangement links TRBV10-1 to TRBJ2-1; perhaps TRBD2 as D (6 bases). The CDR3 has 14 amino acids. The germline V gene has CDR1 WNHNN and CDR2 SYGVQD (reference sequence). The germline V and J ends were trimmed by 5 bases and 9 bases, with 17 bases remaining between them. The CDR3 loop reads CASSNNLMGGEQFF. The CDR3 DNA follows: TGCGCCAGCAGTAACAACCTCATGGGGGGTGAGCAGTTCTTC.

The rearrangement links TRBV28 to TRBJ1-2, with a tentative D call TRBD1 (5 bases). Trimming left V 8 bases short and J 5 bases short, with 15 bases between. CDR1 is MDHEN, CDR2 SYDVKM, per germline. The CDR3 loop spans 13 amino acids. CDR3 amino acids: CASAIWGVYGYTF. DNA of the CDR3: TGTGCCAGCGCGATATGGGGGGTTTATGGCTACACCTTC.

The chain couples TRBV19 to TRBJ1-2, with TRBD1 matching 12 bases. The ends lost 5 bases at V and 6 bases at J; junction bases unmatched: 4. The CDR3 is made up of 14 amino acids. From germline, CDR1 is LNHDA and CDR2 SQIVND (reference sequence). In DNA, the CDR3 is TGTGCCAGTAGTCCAGGGACAGGGGGCAATGGCTACACCTTC. Translation: CASSPGTGGNGYTF. The whole variable domain, remainder taken from reference TRBV19 and TRBJ1-2, is DGGITQSPKYLFRKEGQNVTLSCEQNLNHDAMYWYRQDPGQGLRLIYYSQIVNDFQKGDIAEGYSVSREKKESFPLTVTSAQKNPTAFYLCASSPGTGGNGYTFGSGTRLTVV.

The V and J genes are TRBV4-1 and TRBJ1-1; tentatively, D is TRBD1 (5 bases). There are 19 residues in the CDR3. V was shortened by 0 bases and J by 0 bases, with 20 bases between the two germline ends. CDR1 and CDR2 (germline): MGHRA, YSYEKL. The CDR3 sequence is CASSQDSSQGVRLNTEAFF. CDR3 DNA sequence: TGCGCCAGCAGCCAAGACTCGTCCCAGGGTGTGAGGCTGAACACTGAAGCTTTCTTT.

This clone was detected a few times. J is TRBJ1-1 and V is TRBV28; 7 bases are a match to TRBD1. The CDR3 is 16 amino acids. Germline V CDR1 and CDR2: MDHEN, SYDVKM. Germline trimming cut 8 bases from V and 1 base from J; bases unmatched to any gene: 13. The CDR3 DNA sequence: TGTGCCAGCGCGAGCAAATCCAGGACAGGGAACACTGAAGCTTTCTTT. The encoded protein is CASASKSRTGNTEAFF.

J is TRBJ2-3 and V is TRBV28; 8 bases fit TRBD2. The ends lost 6 bases at V and 5 bases at J; junction bases unmatched: 7. This CDR3 is built from 14 residues. CDR1 and CDR2 (germline): MDHEN, SYDVKM. CDR3 bases: TGTGCCAGCAGGGAGCGGGAGCTCGTAGATACGCAGTATTTT. Residues: CASRERELVDTQYF.

The chain employs TRBV4-1 and TRBJ2-7; a weak D match, TRBD2 (5 bases). V was trimmed by 4 bases and J by 6 bases, leaving 13 bases between them. The CDR3 runs to 13 residues. In germline, CDR1 is MGHRA, CDR2 YSYEKL. The CDR3 here is CASSPRVGSEQYF. DNA of the CDR3: TGCGCCAGCAGCCCGAGGGTGGGGTCCGAGCAGTACTTC.

The chain joins TRBV28 to TRBJ1-5, with TRBD1 matching over 7 bases. J was trimmed by 1 base and V by 6 bases; bases with no gene match: 15. The CDR3 runs 18 residues. Germline loops: CDR1 MDHEN, CDR2 SYDVKM. Here the CDR3 reads CASRKRNRDRVSNQPQHF. DNA of the CDR3: TGTGCCAGCAGAAAAAGAAACCGAGACAGGGTAAGCAATCAGCCCCAGCATTTT.

CDR3 bases: TGTGCCTGGAGTACAACGGGGTCTAGCACAGATACGCAGTATTTT. Translated, it gives CAWSTTGSSTDTQYF. The chain carries TRBV30 and TRBJ2-3; D perhaps matches TRBD2 (5 bases). Trimming pared 2 bases from V and 0 bases from J, leaving 12 bases between. Per the germline V gene, CDR1 is GTSNPN and CDR2 is SVGIG (reference sequence). The CDR3 is 15 residues long.